Shown below are 18 T cell receptor beta chains from a single sample sequenced in a study of OX40 agonist ivuxolimab in advanced cancers. The protocol was immunoSEQ multiplex PCR, while the TCRdb copy is restricted to in-frame clones and leaves out a portion. Of tens of thousands of clones listed, around four fifths are singletons. Sequenced here: CD4+ or CD8+ T cells sorted from blood, sampled in a trial of the OX40 agonist ivuxolimab. The source is an adult with an advanced solid tumor such as melanoma, head and neck, liver or kidney cancer.

V usage is TRBV6-5 and J usage is TRBJ2-5, with D possibly TRBD2 on 6 matching bases. Trimming left V 5 bases short and J 5 bases short, with 12 bases between. CDR3 size: 13 residues. The germline CDR1 and CDR2 sequences are MNHEY and SVGAGI. CDR3 loop: CASSPGTEETQYF. The CDR3 region has the DNA TGTGCCAGCAGTCCCGGGACTGAGGAGACCCAGTACTTC.

This chain links TRBV19 with TRBJ2-3; D ambiguous. V was pared by 3 bases and J by 0 bases, with 16 bases between. Germline loops: CDR1 LNHDA, CDR2 SQIVND (reference sequence). The CDR3 sequence is 17 residues long. As DNA, the CDR3 is TGTGCCAGTAGTATCAGAGTAGTCGGACCTAGCACAGATACGCAGTATTTT. It is translated as CASSIRVVGPSTDTQYF.

The V and J genes are TRBV4-1 and TRBJ2-3, with D unresolved. Germline-derived CDR1 and CDR2 are MGHRA and YSYEKL. V was trimmed by 4 bases and J by 0 bases, leaving 11 bases between them. CDR3 size: 15 residues. This CDR3 reads CASSLGYTSTDTQYF. CDR3 DNA: TGCGCCAGCAGCCTAGGGTACACTAGCACAGATACGCAGTATTTT.

The chain uses TRBV5-1 and TRBJ1-1; 7 bases match TRBD1. Germline CDR1 is SGHRS and CDR2 is YFSETQ. The trim removed 3 bases at V and 5 bases at J, leaving 13 bases unmatched. The CDR3 loop spans 16 amino acids. The CDR3 DNA reads as TGCGCCAGCAGCTCTGGACAGGCCTGGGGAGGGACTGAAGCTTTCTTT. Protein sequence: CASSSGQAWGGTEAFF.

DNA of the CDR3: TGTGCCAGCAGTTACGTCCCAACAGGGTCTGGAAACACCATATATTTT. Amino acids: CASSYVPTGSGNTIYF. The chain uses TRBV6-5 and TRBJ1-3, with D possibly TRBD1 on 6 matching bases. In germline, CDR1 is MNHEY, CDR2 SVGAGI. V lost 2 bases and J 1 base, leaving 12 bases between the germline ends. CDR3 length: 16 amino acids.

The chain employs TRBV7-9 and TRBJ2-1; weak D call: TRBD2 (5 bases). This CDR3 contains 16 residues. Between the trimmed V and J ends, which lost 2 bases and 7 bases, there was a span of 18 bases. Per germline, CDR1 SEHNR and CDR2 FQNEAQ (reference sequence). The CDR3, as DNA: TGTGCCAGCAGCTTATACCCACCGGGCCGGAGGAATGAGCAGTTCTTC. It translates to CASSLYPPGRRNEQFF.

The genes are TRBV19 and TRBJ2-3; TRBD2 is a possible D gene (6 bases). The V and J ends lost 8 bases and 2 bases respectively, with 14 bases between them. The CDR3 contains 14 residues. Germline loops: CDR1 LNHDA, CDR2 SQIVND (reference sequence). CDR3 residues: CASRRAGNTDTQYF. In DNA, the CDR3 is TGTGCCAGTCGTCGGGCGGGGAACACAGATACGCAGTATTTT.

This rearrangement joins TRBV5-4 to TRBJ1-2; tentatively, D is TRBD1 (6 bases). Germline CDR1 reads SGHNT; CDR2 reads YYREEE (reference sequence). Trimming removed 4 bases from V and 6 bases from J, with 16 bases in between. The CDR3 extends over 14 amino acids. CDR3 sequence reads: CASSRTGPGDGYTF. Here the CDR3 DNA reads TGTGCCAGCAGCCGAACAGGGCCGGGGGATGGCTACACCTTC. The full variable domain, its missing parts supplied by reference TRBV5-4 and TRBJ1-2, is ETGVTQSPTHLIKTRGQQVTLRCSSQSGHNTVSWYQQALGQGPQFIFQYYREEENGRGNFPPRFSGLQFPNYSSELNVNALELDDSALYLCASSRTGPGDGYTFGSGTRLTVV.

The chain links TRBV5-6 to TRBJ1-4; no reliable D call. The CDR3 is 12 residues long. V shed 4 bases and J shed 5 bases, with 6 bases lying between them. The germline gives CDR1 SGHDT, CDR2 YYEEEE. This CDR3 reads CASSHQNEKLFF. The CDR3 bases are TGTGCCAGCAGCCATCAGAATGAAAAACTGTTTTTT.

The chain joins TRBV7-9 to TRBJ1-1; D is possibly TRBD1 (6 bases). The germline gives CDR1 SEHNR, CDR2 FQNEAQ (reference sequence). The CDR3 runs 16 residues. V was trimmed by 2 bases and J by 1 base, leaving 14 bases between them. CDR3 sequence (DNA): TGTGCCAGCAGCTTAAGAGGTGGACAGCCGAACACTGAAGCTTTCTTT. Translated, it gives CASSLRGGQPNTEAFF.

The chain links TRBV5-1 to TRBJ2-3, with 7 positions matching TRBD1. The CDR3 loop spans 17 amino acids. J was trimmed by 2 bases and V by 4 bases; bases with no gene match: 13. The germline V gene has CDR1 SGHRS and CDR2 YFSETQ. CDR3: CASSKDRVALYTDTQYF. CDR3 nucleotides: TGCGCCAGCAGCAAAGACAGGGTGGCCCTCTACACAGATACGCAGTATTTT.

The chain has TRBV19 and TRBJ2-3; 7 nucleotides agree with TRBD1. This CDR3 contains 13 residues. V lost 6 bases, J lost 3 bases, and 3 bases stayed unmatched. In germline, CDR1 is LNHDA, CDR2 SQIVND (reference sequence). The CDR3 spells CASSEGATDTQYF. The CDR3 region has the DNA TGTGCCAGTAGCGAGGGGGCAACAGATACGCAGTATTTT.

The chain employs TRBV29-1 and TRBJ1-2; possible D gene TRBD1, 5 bases. Trimming pared 6 bases from V and 1 base from J, leaving 18 bases between. Germline lookup yields CDR1 SQVTM and CDR2 ANQGSEA. The CDR3 covers 15 residues. Here the CDR3 DNA reads TGCAGCGTGGAGCCTGGGGCCAGACATAACTATGGCTACACCTTC. Its protein is CSVEPGARHNYGYTF.

The rearrangement links TRBV7-2 to TRBJ1-5, with a tentative D call TRBD1 (6 bases). The CDR3 runs to 17 residues. The V gene lost 6 bases and the J gene lost 1 base, with 19 bases spanning the gap. CDR1 and CDR2 from the germline V gene are SGHTA and FQGNSA. The CDR3 region is CASSPAIRTASNQPQHF. The CDR3 DNA reads as TGTGCCAGCAGTCCCGCGATTAGGACAGCGAGCAATCAGCCCCAGCATTTT.

The chain combines TRBV7-2 with TRBJ1-3; possibly TRBD1 for D (6 bases). Deletions cut 1 base from V and 12 bases from J, with 16 bases between. Germline V lookup: CDR1 SGHTA, CDR2 FQGNSA. CDR3 size: 14 residues. Here the CDR3 DNA reads TGTGCCAGCAGCTTAGAGACAGGACAAGGCGACATATATTTT. Translating it yields CASSLETGQGDIYF.

The genes are TRBV7-2 and TRBJ2-7; 8 nucleotides match TRBD1. Germline assignment: CDR1 SGHTA and CDR2 FQGNSA. Trimming took 3 bases from V and 3 from J; bases not matched to a gene: 1. The CDR3 has 13 amino acids. The CDR3 region has the DNA TGTGCCAGCAGCTTTGGACAGGGCTACGAGCAGTACTTC. Protein: CASSFGQGYEQYF.

This clone was detected only once. The chain carries TRBV5-6 and TRBJ1-2; D is perhaps TRBD1 (5 bases). With 4 bases removed from V and 8 bases from J, the gap between germline ends came to 21 bases. CDR1 is SGHDT and CDR2 is YYEEEE in the germline V gene. There are 15 residues in the CDR3. The CDR3 DNA sequence: TGTGCCAGCAGCCACGCGGGGGATCTTATTGGAGGCTACACCTTC. Translated: CASSHAGDLIGGYTF. The full variable domain, with the rest looked up from reference TRBV5-6 and TRBJ1-2, is DAGVTQSPTHLIKTRGQQVTLRCSPKSGHDTVSWYQQALGQGPQFIFQYYEEEERQRGNFPDRFSGHQFPNYSSELNVNALLLGDSALYLCASSHAGDLIGGYTFGSGTRLTVV.

V is TRBV7-2 and J is TRBJ2-1, with TRBD2 matching over 7 bases. Trimming at V came to 3 bases and at J to 8 bases, leaving 7 bases not matched to a gene. Germline-derived CDR1 and CDR2 are SGHTA and FQGNSA. There are 14 residues in the CDR3. In DNA form, the CDR3 reads TGTGCCAGCAGCTTCAAGGGAGGGAGGTATGAGCAGTTCTTC. Residues: CASSFKGGRYEQFF.